This entry features one T cell receptor beta chain sequence. In the study's own analysis: Counts of nucleated cells, estimated from reference gene primer amplification, were obtained. The method was immunoSEQ multiplex PCR; TCRdb's version includes in-frame clones alone and lacks a portion of them. That table is the source of V, J and clone size, and D and trimming were worked out from the DNA. This table holds some 500,000 clones, around nine tenths found once. Membership in each cohort depended on participant-reported clinical history. The data belong to a study of blood T cell repertoires in COVID-19. CDR1 MGHRA and CDR2 YSYEKL come from the germline V gene. Trimming took off 4 bases at V and 4 bases at J, with 20 bases between the two ends. The CDR3 is 16 amino acids.

The chain joins TRBV4-1 to TRBJ2-7, with D possibly matching TRBD2 (7 bases). The sequenced sample consisted of PBMCs or T cells enriched from blood (not recorded which). The clonotype comes from a middle-aged woman who had recovered from COVID-19. The CDR3 DNA follows: TGCGCCAGCAGCCCCCGTTACGGGGGAGGGACATACGAGCAGTACTTC. This gives the protein CASSPRYGGGTYEQYF.